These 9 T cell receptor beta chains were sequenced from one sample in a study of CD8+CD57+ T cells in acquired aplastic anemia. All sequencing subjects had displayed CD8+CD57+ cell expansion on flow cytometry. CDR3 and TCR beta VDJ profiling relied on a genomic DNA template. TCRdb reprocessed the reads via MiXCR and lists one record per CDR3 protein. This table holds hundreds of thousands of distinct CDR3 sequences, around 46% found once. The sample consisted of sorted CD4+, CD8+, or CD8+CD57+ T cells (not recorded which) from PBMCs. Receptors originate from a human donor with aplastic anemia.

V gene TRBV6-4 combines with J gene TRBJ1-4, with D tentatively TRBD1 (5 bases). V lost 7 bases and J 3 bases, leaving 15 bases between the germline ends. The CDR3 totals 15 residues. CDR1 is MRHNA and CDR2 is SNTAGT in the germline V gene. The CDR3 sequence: CASNSYDSPNEKLFF. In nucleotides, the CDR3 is TGTGCCAGCAACTCATACGACAGTCCTAATGAAAAACTGTTTTTT.

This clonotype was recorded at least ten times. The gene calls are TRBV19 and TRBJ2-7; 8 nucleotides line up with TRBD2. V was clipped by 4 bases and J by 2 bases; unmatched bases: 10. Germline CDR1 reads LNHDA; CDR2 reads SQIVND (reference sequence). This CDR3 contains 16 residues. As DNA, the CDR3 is TGTGCCAGTAGTAACCCGAGAGCGGGAGCCCCCTACGAGCAGTACTTC. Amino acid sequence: CASSNPRAGAPYEQYF.

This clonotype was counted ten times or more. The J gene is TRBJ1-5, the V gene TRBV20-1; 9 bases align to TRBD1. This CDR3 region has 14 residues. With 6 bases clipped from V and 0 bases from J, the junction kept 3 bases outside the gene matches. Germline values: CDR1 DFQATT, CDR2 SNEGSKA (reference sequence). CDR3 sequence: CSAGQGYSNQPQHF. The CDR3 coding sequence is TGCAGTGCCGGACAGGGGTATAGCAATCAGCCCCAGCATTTT.

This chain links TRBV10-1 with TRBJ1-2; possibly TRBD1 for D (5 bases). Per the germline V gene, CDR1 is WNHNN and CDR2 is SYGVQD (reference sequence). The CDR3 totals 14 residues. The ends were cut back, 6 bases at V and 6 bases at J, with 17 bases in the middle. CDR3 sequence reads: CASREWTLKNGYTF. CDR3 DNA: TGCGCCAGCAGAGAATGGACACTGAAGAATGGCTACACCTTC.

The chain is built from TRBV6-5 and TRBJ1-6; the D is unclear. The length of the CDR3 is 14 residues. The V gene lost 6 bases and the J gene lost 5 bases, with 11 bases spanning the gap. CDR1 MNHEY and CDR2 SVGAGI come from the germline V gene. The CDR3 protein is CASSPTWDNSPLHF. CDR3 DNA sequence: TGTGCCAGCAGCCCGACATGGGATAATTCACCCCTCCACTTT.

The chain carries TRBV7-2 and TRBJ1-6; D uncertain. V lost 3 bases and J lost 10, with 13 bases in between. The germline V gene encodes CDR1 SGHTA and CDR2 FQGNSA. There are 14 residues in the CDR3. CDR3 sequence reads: CASSFGPQGSPLHF. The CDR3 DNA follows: TGTGCCAGCAGCTTCGGTCCCCAAGGGTCACCCCTCCACTTT.

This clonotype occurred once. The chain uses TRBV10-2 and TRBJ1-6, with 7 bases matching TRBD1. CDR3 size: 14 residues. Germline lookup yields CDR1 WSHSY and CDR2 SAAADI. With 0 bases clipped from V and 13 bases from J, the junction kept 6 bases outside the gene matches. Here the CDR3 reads CASSESTGIQPLHF. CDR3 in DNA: TGCGCCAGCAGTGAGTCGACAGGGATTCAGCCCCTCCACTTT.

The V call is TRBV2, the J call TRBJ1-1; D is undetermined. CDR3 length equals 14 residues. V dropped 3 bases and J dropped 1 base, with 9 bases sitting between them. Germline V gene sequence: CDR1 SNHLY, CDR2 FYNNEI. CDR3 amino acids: CASSDGQANTEAFF. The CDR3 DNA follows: TGTGCCAGCAGTGACGGCCAGGCGAACACTGAAGCTTTCTTT.

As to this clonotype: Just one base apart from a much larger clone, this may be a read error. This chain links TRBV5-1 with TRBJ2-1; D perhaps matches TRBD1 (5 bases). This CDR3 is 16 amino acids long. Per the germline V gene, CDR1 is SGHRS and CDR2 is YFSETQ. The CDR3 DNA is TGCGCCGGCAGCCACGGTACAGGTGTGCCCTACAATGAGCAGTTCTTC. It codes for CAGSHGTGVPYNEQFF.